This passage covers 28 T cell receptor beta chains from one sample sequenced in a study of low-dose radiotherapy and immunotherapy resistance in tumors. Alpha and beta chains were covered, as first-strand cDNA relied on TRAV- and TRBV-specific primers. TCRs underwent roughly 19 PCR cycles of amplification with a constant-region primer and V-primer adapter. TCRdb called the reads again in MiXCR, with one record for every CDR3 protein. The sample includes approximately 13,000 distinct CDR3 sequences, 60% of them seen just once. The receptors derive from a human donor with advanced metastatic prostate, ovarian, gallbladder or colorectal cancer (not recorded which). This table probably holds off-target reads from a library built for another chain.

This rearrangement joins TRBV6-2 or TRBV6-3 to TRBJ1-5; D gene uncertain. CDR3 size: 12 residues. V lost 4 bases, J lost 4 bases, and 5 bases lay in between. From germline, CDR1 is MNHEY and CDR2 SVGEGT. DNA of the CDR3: TGTGCCAGCAGTTTAAGGAATCAGCCCCAGCATTTT. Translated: CASSLRNQPQHF.

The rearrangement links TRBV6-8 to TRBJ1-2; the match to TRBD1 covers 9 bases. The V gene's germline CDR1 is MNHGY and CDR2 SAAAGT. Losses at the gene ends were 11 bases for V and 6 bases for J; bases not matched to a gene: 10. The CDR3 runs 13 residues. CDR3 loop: CAVRGQGGDGYTF. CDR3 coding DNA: TGTGCCGTACGGGGACAGGGCGGAGATGGCTACACCTTC.

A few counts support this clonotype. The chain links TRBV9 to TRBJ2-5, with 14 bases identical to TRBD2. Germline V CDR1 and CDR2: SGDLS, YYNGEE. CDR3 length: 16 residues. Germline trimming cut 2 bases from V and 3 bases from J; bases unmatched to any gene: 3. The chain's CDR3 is CASSVGTSGSKETQYF. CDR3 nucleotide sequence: TGTGCCAGCAGCGTGGGGACTAGCGGGAGTAAAGAGACCCAGTACTTC.

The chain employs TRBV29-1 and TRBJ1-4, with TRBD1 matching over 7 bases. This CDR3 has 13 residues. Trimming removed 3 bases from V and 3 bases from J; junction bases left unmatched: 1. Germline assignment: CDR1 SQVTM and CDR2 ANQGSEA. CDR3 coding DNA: TGCAGCGTTGAGGGACAGCCTAATGAAAAACTGTTTTTT. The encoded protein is CSVEGQPNEKLFF.

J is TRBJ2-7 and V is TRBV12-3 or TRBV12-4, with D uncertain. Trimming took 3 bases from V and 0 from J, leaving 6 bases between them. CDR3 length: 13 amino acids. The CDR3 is CASSLYGSYEQYF. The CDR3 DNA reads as TGTGCCAGCAGTTTGTACGGCTCCTACGAGCAGTACTTC.

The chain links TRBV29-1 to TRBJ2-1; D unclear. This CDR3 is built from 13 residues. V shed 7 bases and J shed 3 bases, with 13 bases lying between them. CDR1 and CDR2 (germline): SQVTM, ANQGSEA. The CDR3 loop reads CSAVGSLYNEQFF. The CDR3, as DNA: TGCAGCGCAGTGGGTTCCCTCTACAATGAGCAGTTCTTC.

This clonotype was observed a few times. CDR3 loop: CASSLARGKRVWNEQFF. The CDR3 DNA is TGTGCCAGCAGCTTAGCTCGAGGGAAGAGAGTATGGAATGAGCAGTTCTTC. The genes are TRBV11-2 and TRBJ2-1; tentatively, D is TRBD2 (5 bases). Germline values: CDR1 SGHAT, CDR2 FQNNGV. This CDR3 is built from 17 residues. With 1 base removed from V and 7 bases from J, the gap between germline ends came to 20 bases.

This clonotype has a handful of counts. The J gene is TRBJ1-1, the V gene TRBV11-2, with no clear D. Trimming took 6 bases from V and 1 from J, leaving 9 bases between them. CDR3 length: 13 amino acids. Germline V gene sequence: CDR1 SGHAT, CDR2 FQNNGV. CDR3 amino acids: CASSWVWNTEAFF. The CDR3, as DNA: TGTGCCAGCAGTTGGGTATGGAACACTGAAGCTTTCTTT.

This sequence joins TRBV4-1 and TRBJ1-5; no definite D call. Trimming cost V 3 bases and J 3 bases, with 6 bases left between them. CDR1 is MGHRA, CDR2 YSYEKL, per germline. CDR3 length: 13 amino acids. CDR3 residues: CASSHTTNQPQHF. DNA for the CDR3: TGCGCCAGCAGCCACACGACCAATCAGCCCCAGCATTTT.

CDR3: CASRGRAGETQYF. The CDR3 DNA sequence: TGTGCCAGCAGGGGCAGGGCAGGCGAGACCCAGTACTTC. The chain employs TRBV2 and TRBJ2-5, with a possible D match to TRBD1 (5 bases). Germline loops: CDR1 SNHLY, CDR2 FYNNEI. The CDR3 is made up of 13 amino acids. V was clipped by 6 bases and J by 5 bases, with 13 bases between them. Filled out from reference TRBV2 and TRBJ2-5, the complete variable domain reads EPEVTQTPSHQVTQMGQEVILRCVPISNHLYFYWYRQILGQKVEFLVSFYNNEISEKSEIFDDQFSVERPDGSNFTLKIRSTKLEDSAMYFCASRGRAGETQYFGPGTRLLVL.

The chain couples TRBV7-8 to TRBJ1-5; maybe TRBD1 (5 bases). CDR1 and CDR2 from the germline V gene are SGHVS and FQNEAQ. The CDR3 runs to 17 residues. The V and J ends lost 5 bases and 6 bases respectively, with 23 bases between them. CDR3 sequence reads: CASSPRGGQSRGQPQHF. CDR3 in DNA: TGTGCCAGCAGCCCTAGGGGCGGCCAGTCCCGGGGTCAGCCCCAGCATTTT.

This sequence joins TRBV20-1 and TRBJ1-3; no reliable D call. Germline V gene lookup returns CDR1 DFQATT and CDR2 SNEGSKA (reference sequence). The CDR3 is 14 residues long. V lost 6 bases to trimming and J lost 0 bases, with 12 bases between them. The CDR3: CSAAEIVSGNTIYF. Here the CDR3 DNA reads TGCAGTGCCGCCGAGATAGTCTCTGGAAACACCATATATTTT.

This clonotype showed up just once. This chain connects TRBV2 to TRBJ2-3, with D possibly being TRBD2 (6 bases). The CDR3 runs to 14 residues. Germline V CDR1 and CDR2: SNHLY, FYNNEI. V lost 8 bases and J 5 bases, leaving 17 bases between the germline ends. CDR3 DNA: TGTGCCAGCCGGCGAAGGCGGGGATTAGATACGCAGTATTTT. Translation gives CASRRRRGLDTQYF.

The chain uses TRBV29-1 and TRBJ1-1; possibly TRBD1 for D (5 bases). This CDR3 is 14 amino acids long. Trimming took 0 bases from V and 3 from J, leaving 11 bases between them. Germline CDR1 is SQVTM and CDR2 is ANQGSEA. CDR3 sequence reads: CSVEDLGADTEAFF. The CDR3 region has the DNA TGCAGCGTTGAAGATCTAGGGGCGGACACTGAAGCTTTCTTT.

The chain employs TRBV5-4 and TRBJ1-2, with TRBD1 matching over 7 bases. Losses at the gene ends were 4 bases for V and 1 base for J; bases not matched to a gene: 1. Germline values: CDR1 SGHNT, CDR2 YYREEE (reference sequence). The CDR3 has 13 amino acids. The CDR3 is CASSRDSNYGYTF. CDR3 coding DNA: TGTGCCAGCAGCCGGGACAGTAACTATGGCTACACCTTC.

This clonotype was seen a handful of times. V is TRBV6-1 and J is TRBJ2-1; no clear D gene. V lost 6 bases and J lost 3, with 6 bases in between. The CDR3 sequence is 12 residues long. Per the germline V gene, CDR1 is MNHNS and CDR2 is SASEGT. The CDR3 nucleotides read TGTGCCAGCAGGACACACTACAATGAGCAGTTCTTC. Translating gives CASRTHYNEQFF.

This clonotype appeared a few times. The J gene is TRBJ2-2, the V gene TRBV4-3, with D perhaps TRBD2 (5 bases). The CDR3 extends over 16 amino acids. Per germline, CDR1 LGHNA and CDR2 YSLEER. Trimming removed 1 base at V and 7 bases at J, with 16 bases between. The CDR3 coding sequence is TGCGCCAGCAGCCAAGGGGTAGCGCAACGGGACGGGGAGCTGTTTTTT. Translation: CASSQGVAQRDGELFF.

CDR3 nucleotide sequence: TGCGCCAGCGTCCCTGCGGCGAACACCGGGGAGCTGTTTTTT. Protein sequence: CASVPAANTGELFF. The rearrangement links TRBV5-1 to TRBJ2-2, with D uncertain. The germline CDR1 and CDR2 sequences are SGHRS and YFSETQ. The CDR3 consists of 14 residues. V dropped 7 bases and J dropped 0 bases, with 10 bases sitting between them.

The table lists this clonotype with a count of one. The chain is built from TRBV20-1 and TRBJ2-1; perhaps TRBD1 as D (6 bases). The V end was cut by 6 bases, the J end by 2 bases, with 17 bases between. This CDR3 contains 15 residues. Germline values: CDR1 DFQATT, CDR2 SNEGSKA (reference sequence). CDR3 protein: CSAQDTGTTYNEQFF. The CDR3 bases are TGCAGTGCCCAGGATACCGGGACAACCTACAATGAGCAGTTCTTC.

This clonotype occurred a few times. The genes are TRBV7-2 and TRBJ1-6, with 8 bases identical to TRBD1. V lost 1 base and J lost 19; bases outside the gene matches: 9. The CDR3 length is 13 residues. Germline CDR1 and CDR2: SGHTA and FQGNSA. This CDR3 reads CASSLGQGAKNHF. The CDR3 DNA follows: TGTGCCAGCAGCTTAGGCCAGGGGGCGAAGAATCACTTT.

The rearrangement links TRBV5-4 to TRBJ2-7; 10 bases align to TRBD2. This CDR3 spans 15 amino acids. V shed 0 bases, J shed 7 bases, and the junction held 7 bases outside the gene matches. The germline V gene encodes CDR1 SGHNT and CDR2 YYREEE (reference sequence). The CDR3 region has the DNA TGTGCCAGCAGCTTGGAAGTAGGACTAGCGGCAGAGCAGTACTTC. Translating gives CASSLEVGLAAEQYF.

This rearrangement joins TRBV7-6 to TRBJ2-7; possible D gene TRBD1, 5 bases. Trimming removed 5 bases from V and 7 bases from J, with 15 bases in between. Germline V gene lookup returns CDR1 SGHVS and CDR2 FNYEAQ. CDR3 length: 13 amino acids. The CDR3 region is CASSKRREGEQYF. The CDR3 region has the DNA TGTGCCAGCAGCAAACGCAGGGAAGGGGAGCAGTACTTC.

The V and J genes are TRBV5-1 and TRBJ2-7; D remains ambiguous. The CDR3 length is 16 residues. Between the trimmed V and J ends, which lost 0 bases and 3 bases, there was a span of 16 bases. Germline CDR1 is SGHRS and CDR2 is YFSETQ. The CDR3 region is CASSLDSPAANYEQYF. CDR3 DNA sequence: TGCGCCAGCAGCTTGGACAGTCCGGCAGCAAACTACGAGCAGTACTTC.

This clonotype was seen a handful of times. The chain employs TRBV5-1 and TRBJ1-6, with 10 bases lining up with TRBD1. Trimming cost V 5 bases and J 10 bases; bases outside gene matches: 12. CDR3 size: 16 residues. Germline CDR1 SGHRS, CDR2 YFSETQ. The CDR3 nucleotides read TGCGCCAGCAGGAACTCCCCGGGACAGGGGAACTCACCCCTCCACTTT. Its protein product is CASRNSPGQGNSPLHF.

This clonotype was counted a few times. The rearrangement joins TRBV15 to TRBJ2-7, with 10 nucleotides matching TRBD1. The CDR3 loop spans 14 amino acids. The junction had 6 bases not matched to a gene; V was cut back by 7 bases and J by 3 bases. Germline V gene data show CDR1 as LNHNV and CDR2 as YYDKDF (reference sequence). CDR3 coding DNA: TGTGCCACCAAGAGAGGACAGGGGGGCTACGAGCAGTACTTC. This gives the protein CATKRGQGGYEQYF.

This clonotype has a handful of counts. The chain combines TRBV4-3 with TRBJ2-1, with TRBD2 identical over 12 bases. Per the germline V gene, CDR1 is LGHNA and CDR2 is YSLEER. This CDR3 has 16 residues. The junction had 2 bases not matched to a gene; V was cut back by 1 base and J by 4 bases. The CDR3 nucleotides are TGCGCCAGCAGCCAAGGGACTAGCGGGGATTACAATGAGCAGTTCTTC. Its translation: CASSQGTSGDYNEQFF.

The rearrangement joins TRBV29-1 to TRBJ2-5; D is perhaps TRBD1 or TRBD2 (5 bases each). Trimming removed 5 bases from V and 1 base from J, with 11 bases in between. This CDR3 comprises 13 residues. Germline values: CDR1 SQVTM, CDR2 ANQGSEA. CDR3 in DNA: TGCAGCGTTTTTTCAGGGACCCAAGAGACCCAGTACTTC. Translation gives CSVFSGTQETQYF.

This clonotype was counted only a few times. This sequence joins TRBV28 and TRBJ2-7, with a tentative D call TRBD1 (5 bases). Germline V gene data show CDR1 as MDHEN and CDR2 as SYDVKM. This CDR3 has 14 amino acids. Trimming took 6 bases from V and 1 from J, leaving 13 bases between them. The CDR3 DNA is TGTGCCAGCAGGCTAGTTAGGGGTTCCTACGAGCAGTACTTC. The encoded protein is CASRLVRGSYEQYF.